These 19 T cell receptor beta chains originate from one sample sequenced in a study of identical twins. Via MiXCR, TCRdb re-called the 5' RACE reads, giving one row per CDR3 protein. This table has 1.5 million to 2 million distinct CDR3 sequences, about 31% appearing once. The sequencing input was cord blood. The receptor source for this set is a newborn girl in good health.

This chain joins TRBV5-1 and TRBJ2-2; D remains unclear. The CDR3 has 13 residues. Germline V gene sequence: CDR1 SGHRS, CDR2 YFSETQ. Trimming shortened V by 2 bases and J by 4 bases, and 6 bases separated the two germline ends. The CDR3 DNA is TGCGCCAGCAGCTTCGCTCCCACCGGGGAGCTGTTTTTT. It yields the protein CASSFAPTGELFF.

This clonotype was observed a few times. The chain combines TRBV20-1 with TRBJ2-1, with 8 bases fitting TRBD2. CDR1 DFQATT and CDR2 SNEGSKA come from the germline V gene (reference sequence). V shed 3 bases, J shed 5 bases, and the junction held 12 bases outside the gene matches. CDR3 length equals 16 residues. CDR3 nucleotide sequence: TGCAGTGCTAGTTTGGTAGCGGGATGGAGAGACAATGAGCAGTTCTTC. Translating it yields CSASLVAGWRDNEQFF.

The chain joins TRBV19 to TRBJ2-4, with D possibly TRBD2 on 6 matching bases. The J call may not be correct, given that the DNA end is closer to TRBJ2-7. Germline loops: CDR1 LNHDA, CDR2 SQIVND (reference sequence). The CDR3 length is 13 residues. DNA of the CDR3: TGTGCCAGTAGCAATGGGGGGAACTACGAGCAGTACTTC. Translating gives CASSNGGNYEQYF.

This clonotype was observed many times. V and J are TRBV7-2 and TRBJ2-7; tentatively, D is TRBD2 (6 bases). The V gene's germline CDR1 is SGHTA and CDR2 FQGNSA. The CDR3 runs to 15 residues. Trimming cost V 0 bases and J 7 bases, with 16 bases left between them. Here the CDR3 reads CASSLASGSYNEQYF. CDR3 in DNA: TGTGCCAGCAGCTTAGCTAGCGGCTCCTACAATGAGCAGTACTTC.

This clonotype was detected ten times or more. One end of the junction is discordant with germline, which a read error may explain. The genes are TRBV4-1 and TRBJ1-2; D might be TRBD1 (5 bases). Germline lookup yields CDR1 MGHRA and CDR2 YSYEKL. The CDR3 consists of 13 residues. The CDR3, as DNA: TGTGCCAGCAGCCAAGTAGGGACCTATGGCTACACCTTC. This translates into CASSQVGTYGYTF.

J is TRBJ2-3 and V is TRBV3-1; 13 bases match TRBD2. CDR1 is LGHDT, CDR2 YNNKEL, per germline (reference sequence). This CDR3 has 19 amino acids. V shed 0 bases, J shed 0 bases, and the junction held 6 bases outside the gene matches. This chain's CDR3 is CASSQDRLAGGLSTDTQYF. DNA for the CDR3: TGTGCCAGCAGCCAAGATCGACTAGCGGGGGGACTTAGCACAGATACGCAGTATTTT.

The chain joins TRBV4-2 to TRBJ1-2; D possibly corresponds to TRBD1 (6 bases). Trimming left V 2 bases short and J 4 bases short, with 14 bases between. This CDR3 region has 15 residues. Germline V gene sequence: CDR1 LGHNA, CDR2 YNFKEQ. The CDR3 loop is CASSQSEDRIYGYTF. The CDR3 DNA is TGTGCCAGCAGCCAATCGGAAGACAGGATCTATGGCTACACCTTC.

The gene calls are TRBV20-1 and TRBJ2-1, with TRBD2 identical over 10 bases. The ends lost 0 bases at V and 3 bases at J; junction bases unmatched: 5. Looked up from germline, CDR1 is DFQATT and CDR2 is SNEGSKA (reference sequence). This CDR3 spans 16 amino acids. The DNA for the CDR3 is TGCAGTGCTAGAGAGGAGCGGGAGGGCCGCTACAATGAGCAGTTCTTC. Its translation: CSAREEREGRYNEQFF.

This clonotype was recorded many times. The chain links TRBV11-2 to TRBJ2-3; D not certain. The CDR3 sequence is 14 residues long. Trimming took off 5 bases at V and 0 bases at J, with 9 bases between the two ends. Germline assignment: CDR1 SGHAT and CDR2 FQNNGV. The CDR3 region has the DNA TGTGCCAGCAGCCCGACCCCTAGCACAGATACGCAGTATTTT. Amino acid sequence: CASSPTPSTDTQYF.

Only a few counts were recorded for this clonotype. The CDR3 nucleotides are TGTGCCAGCAGCTTAGCGCAGCGGGGGGGCGATTATACGCAGTATTTT. Its protein is CASSLAQRGGDYTQYF. The chain uses TRBV7-9 and TRBJ2-3; 10 nucleotides line up with TRBD2. There are 16 residues in the CDR3. Germline CDR1 reads SEHNR; CDR2 reads FQNEAQ (reference sequence). The ends lost 0 bases at V and 7 bases at J; junction bases unmatched: 7.

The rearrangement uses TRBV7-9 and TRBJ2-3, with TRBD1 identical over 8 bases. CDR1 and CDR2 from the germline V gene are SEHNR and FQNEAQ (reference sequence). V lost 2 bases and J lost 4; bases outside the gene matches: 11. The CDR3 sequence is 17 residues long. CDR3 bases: TGTGCCAGCAGCTTATCGGTAGGACAGGGTTCCCCAGATACGCAGTATTTT. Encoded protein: CASSLSVGQGSPDTQYF.

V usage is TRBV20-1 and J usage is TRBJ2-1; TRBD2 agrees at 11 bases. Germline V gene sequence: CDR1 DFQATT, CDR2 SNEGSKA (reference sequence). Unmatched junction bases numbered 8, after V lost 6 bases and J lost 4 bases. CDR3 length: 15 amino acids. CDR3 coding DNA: TGCAGTGCCCCGGGAGGACTAGCGGGTTACAATGAGCAGTTCTTC. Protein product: CSAPGGLAGYNEQFF.

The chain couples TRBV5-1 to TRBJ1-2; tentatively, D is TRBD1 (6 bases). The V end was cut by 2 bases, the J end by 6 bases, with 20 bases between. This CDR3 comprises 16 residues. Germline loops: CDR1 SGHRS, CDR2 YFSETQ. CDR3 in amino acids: CASSFWNSDRGDGYTF. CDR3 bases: TGCGCCAGCAGCTTTTGGAATTCGGACAGAGGCGATGGCTACACCTTC.

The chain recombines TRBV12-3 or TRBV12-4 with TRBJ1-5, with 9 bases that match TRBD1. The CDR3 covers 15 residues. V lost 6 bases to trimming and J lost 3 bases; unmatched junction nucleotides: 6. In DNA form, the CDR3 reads TGTGCCAGCAGAAACCGGGACAGGGACAATCAGCCCCAGCATTTT. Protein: CASRNRDRDNQPQHF.

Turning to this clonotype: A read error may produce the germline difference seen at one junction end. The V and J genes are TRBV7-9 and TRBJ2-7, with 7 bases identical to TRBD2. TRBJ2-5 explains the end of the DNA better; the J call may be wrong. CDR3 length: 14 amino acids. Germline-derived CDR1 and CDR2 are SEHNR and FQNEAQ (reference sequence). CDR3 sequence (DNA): TGTGCCGGCAGCCAGCAGGGAGGGCAAGAGACCCAGTACTTC. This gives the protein CAGSQQGGQETQYF.

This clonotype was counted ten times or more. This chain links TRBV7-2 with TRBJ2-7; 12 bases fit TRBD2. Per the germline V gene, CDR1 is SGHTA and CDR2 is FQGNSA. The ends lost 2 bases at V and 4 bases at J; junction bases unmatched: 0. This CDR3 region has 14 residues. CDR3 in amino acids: CASSLTSGGYEQYF. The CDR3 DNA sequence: TGTGCCAGCAGCTTAACTAGCGGGGGGTACGAGCAGTACTTC.

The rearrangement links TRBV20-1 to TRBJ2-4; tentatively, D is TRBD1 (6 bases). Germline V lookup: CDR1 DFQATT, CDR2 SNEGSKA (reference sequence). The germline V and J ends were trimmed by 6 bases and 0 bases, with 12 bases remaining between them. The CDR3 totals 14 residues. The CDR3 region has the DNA TGCAGTGCGCCACAGGGCCTAGCCAAAAACATTCAGTACTTC. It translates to CSAPQGLAKNIQYF.

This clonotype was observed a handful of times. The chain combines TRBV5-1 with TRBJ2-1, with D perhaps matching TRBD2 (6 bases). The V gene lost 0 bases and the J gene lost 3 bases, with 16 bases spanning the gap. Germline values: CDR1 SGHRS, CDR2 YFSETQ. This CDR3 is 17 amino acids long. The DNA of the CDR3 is TGCGCCAGCAGCTTGGGAAAAGGACTACCGGACTACAATGAGCAGTTCTTC. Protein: CASSLGKGLPDYNEQFF.

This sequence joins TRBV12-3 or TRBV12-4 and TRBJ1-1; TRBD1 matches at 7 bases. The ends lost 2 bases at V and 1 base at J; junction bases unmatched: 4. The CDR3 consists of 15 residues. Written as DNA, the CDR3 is TGTGCCAGCAGTTTATGGGACAGCCCGAACACTGAAGCTTTCTTT. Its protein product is CASSLWDSPNTEAFF.